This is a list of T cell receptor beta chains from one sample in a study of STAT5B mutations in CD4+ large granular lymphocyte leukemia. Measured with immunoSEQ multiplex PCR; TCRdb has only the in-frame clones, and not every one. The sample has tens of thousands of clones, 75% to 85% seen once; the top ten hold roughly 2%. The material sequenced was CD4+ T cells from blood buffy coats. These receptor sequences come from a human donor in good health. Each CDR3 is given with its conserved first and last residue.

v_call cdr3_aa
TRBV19 CASRPGTTETQYF
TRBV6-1 CASSLAGGPYNEQFF
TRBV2 CASSAVYPYEQYF
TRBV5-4 CASSLGLAGGFDTQYF
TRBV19 CASSVEQGAYNEQFF
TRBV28 CASSSPATEAFF
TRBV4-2 CASSPLAGGINNEQFF
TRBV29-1 CSAATGVSTDTQYF
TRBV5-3 CARRPGRIRRSSYNEQFF
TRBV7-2 CASSLAGGEGETQYF
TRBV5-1 CASSLEPLNTGELFF
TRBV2 CASSLETPSNQPQHF
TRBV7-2 CASSLGTGGSQPQHF
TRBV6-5 CASSRGGSYGYTF
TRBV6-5 CASSAGGEQYF
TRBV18 CASSHGAPQETQYF
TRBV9 CASSATTTSYEQYF
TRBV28 CASTTAGSYNEQFF
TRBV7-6 CASSSLIGLAGGMGEQFF
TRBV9 CASSSRLSGGIGELFF
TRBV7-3 CASSLSGGTSADTQYF
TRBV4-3 CASSQDTGNTGELFF
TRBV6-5 CASSYGGQNTEAFF
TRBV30 CAWRGGKTRVTDTQYF
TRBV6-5 CASRRTGVATIYF
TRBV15 CATSGETGSNYGYTF
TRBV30 CAWSPGFSGVQETQYF
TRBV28 CASRNPGTETYEKLFF
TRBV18 CASSPTSADTQYF
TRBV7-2 CASSTRLAPEETQYF
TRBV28 CASSLYGLAGDRPSTDTQYF
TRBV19 CASSTFRQGATYEQYF
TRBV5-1 CASSYLSGSTGELFF
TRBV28 CASSSSGGRRGYTF
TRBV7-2 CASSLPAPSHEQYF
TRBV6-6 CASSCMTGGF
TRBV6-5 CASKQGTTTGELFF
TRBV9 CASSVAQGEVDTQYF
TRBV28 CASFMTGVPEAFF
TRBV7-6 CASSLGGKDTQYF
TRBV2 CASSGVGAHPQETQYF
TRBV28 CASRREGFIGYTF
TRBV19 CASSTLGGEKLFF
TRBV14 CASRGTGASTDTQYF
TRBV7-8 CASSLWTGFGGANTEAFF
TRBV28 CASYRSVQGGIGELFF
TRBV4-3 CASSQSGIYGYTF
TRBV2 CASSDPTGDNEKLFF
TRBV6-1 CASSAVNSNQPQHF
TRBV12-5 CASGPRGAETQYF
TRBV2 CASSLDRVGTEAFF
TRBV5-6 CASSLVGRPYEQYF
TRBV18 CASSSTGSKNDGYTF
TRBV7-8 CASSLLGAAKNIQYF
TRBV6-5 CASRRTGGHEKLFF
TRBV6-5 CASSLSGSGTKTQYF
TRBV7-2 CASTLGGTHTEAFF